This T cell receptor beta chain was captured by sequencing in a study of beta chain features in type 1 diabetes. Study-level results: Relative to healthy donors, patients appeared to have naive, central memory and Treg TCRB repertoires that were more similar. The study found moderately but significantly shorter TCRB CDR3s in all four CD4+ subsets of Type 1 diabetes patients.

The investigators reverse transcribed all of the isolated RNA, so they sequenced expressed TCRB transcripts. The table came from immunoSEQ multiplex PCR; TCRdb's copy has only in-frame clones and leaves some out. Of a few hundred thousand clones in the sample, 30% were seen once. This clone has just one count. What it recognizes is unknown. The source is a man aged 18 to 29 in good health. The sample comprised naive CD4+ T cells from blood.

CDR3 in DNA: TGTGCCAGCAGTGACAGGGAGAACACTGAAGCTTTCTTT. Translating gives CASSDRENTEAFF. The V gene is TRBV2, the J gene TRBJ1-1; a weak D match, TRBD1 (5 bases). The germline CDR1 and CDR2 sequences are SNHLY and FYNNEI. The CDR3 consists of 13 residues. Trimming removed 3 bases at V and 1 base at J, with 6 bases between.